Listed below are T cell receptor beta chains from one sample, sequenced in a study of Ad26.COV2.S vaccination and SARS-CoV-2 variants. The table came from immunoSEQ multiplex PCR; TCRdb's copy has only in-frame clones and leaves some out. The sample carries approximately 450,000 clones, more than 80% recorded once. The sequencing here drew on peripheral blood, taken in a trial of Ad26.COV2.S vaccine versus placebo. The receptors derive from a person between 18 and 65 years old who received the Ad26.COV2.S COVID-19 vaccine or a placebo. CDR3s include the opening cysteine and the closing phenylalanine or tryptophan. The D gene is left open where the match is weak. A row's size may be missing; if present it is once, few, many or a size class.

TRBJ2-2 | TRBV2 | NA | NA | TGTGCCAGCAGCGTTACAGTGAACACCGGGGAGCTGTTTTTT | CASSVTVNTGELFF
TRBJ1-2 | TRBV7-2 | NA | TRBD1 | TGTGCCAGCAGACTTACCGGGACAGATGGCTACACCTTC | CASRLTGTDGYTF
TRBJ2-4 | TRBV28 | NA | NA | TGTGCCAGCAGTTCAGGGGGGAGCAAAAACATTCAGTACTTC | CASSSGGSKNIQYF
TRBJ1-1 | TRBV7-2 | NA | NA | TGTGCCAGCACTCGGGACGCACTGAACACTGAAGCTTTCTTT | CASTRDALNTEAFF
TRBJ1-2 | TRBV29-1 | NA | NA | TGCAGCGTCTCTGGACGGGGCCTATATGGCTACACCTTC | CSVSGRGLYGYTF
TRBJ1-1 | TRBV5-8 | NA | NA | TGTGCCAGCAGCTTGGCTGGGGGGCCGGGCGCTTTCTTT | CASSLAGGPGAFF
TRBJ1-5 | TRBV15 | NA | TRBD1 | TGTGCCACCAGCAGAGATATTACGGGAAACAGGGGCGCTCAGCCCCAGCATTTT | CATSRDITGNRGAQPQHF
TRBJ1-2 | TRBV7-2 | NA | NA | TGTGCCAGCAGCTCCCCAACAGGGTATGGCTACACCTTC | CASSSPTGYGYTF
TRBJ1-5 | TRBV18 | NA | TRBD1 | TGTGCCAGCTCACCTCAGGGGACAGCTAATCAGCCCCAGCATTTT | CASSPQGTANQPQHF
TRBJ2-5 | TRBV5-4 | NA | NA | TGTGCCAGCAGCTTGACAGTACAAGAGACCCAGTACTTC | CASSLTVQETQYF
TRBJ1-1 | TRBV5-6 | once | NA | TGTGCCAGCAGCGGAGGACAATATGAAGCTTTCTTT | CASSGGQYEAFF
TRBJ1-2 | TRBV28 | NA | NA | TGTGCCAGCAGTTTAACCTTGACTGGCTACACCTTC | CASSLTLTGYTF
TRBJ1-1 | TRBV6-2/TRBV6-3 | NA | TRBD1 | TGTGCCAGCAGTTGGTTCTTTGGACAGGGGAACACTGAAGCTTTCTTT | CASSWFFGQGNTEAFF
TRBJ2-1 | TRBV3-1/TRBV3-2 | NA | TRBD2 | TGTGCCAGCAGCCAAGAATGGGGGACTAGCGGGAGAAGGAATGAGCAGTTCTTC | CASSQEWGTSGRRNEQFF
TRBJ2-3 | TRBV18 | NA | NA | TGTGCCAGCTCAATCGGGGGAGTAAACGCAGATACGCAGTATTTT | CASSIGGVNADTQYF
TRBJ1-2 | TRBV7-9 | NA | NA | TGTGCCAGCAGCTTGGCAGGAGTTAACTATGGCTACACCTTC | CASSLAGVNYGYTF
TRBJ2-4 | TRBV5-4 | NA | NA | TGTGCCAGCAGCATGGGACCTCGAAAAAACATTCAGTACTTC | CASSMGPRKNIQYF
TRBJ2-7 | TRBV7-9 | NA | TRBD2 | TGTGCCAGCAGCTTTACCGGGACTAGCGGTACCTACGAGCAGTACTTC | CASSFTGTSGTYEQYF
TRBJ2-5 | TRBV5-4 | NA | TRBD1 | TGTGCCAGCAGTTTACCCCCGGGACAGGGGAAAGAGACCCAGTACTTC | CASSLPPGQGKETQYF